The 32 T cell receptor beta chains presented below share a single source sample, sequenced in a study of blood T cell repertoires in COVID-19. Assay: immunoSEQ multiplex PCR; the TCRdb copy retains only in-frame clones and omits some. The profile shows about 310,000 clones, over 75% of them singletons. The sequenced sample consisted of PBMCs or T cells enriched from blood (not recorded which). These receptors all come from a woman between 40 and 50 years old who had recovered from COVID-19.

The rearrangement links TRBV2 to TRBJ2-3; tentative D call: TRBD2 (6 bases). This CDR3 region has 14 residues. The germline V and J ends were trimmed by 8 bases and 2 bases, with 14 bases remaining between them. Germline CDR1 and CDR2: SNHLY and FYNNEI. In nucleotides, the CDR3 is TGTGCCAGCCTAAAAGCGGGCTCCACAGATACGCAGTATTTT. This codes for CASLKAGSTDTQYF.

The chain recombines TRBV5-1 with TRBJ2-7, with 8 nucleotides matching TRBD1. This CDR3 region has 14 residues. V shed 0 bases and J 5 bases; nucleotides not matched to a gene: 4. Germline loops: CDR1 SGHRS, CDR2 YFSETQ. The CDR3 nucleotides are TGCGCCAGCAGCTTGGTGACAGGGGACAACGAGCAGTACTTC. Translation: CASSLVTGDNEQYF. The variable domain in full, with the rest retrieved from reference TRBV5-1 and TRBJ2-7, is KAGVTQTPRYLIKTRGQQVTLSCSPISGHRSVSWYQQTPGQGLQFLFEYFSETQRNKGNFPGRFSGRQFSNSRSEMNVSTLELGDSALYLCASSLVTGDNEQYFGPGTRLTVT.

This sequence joins TRBV25-1 and TRBJ2-7; TRBD2 agrees at 10 bases. J was trimmed by 4 bases and V by 2 bases; bases with no gene match: 2. This CDR3 is built from 14 residues. Germline V gene lookup returns CDR1 MGHDK and CDR2 SYGVNS. The CDR3 nucleotides read TGTGCCAGCAGTGAAGCTAGCGGGGGATACGAGCAGTACTTC. It is translated as CASSEASGGYEQYF.

The DNA of the CDR3 is TGTGCCAGCAGTCAGGGGGACTCCTACGAGCAGTACTTC. Amino acids: CASSQGDSYEQYF. The chain is built from TRBV5-4 and TRBJ2-7; the match to TRBD1 covers 7 bases. The CDR3 sequence is 13 residues long. The J segment lost 0 bases and the V segment lost 5 bases, leaving 2 bases of the junction unmatched. Germline assignment: CDR1 SGHNT and CDR2 YYREEE (reference sequence).

The rearrangement uses TRBV7-2 and TRBJ1-3; D is perhaps TRBD1 (6 bases). V was shortened by 6 bases and J by 0 bases, with 9 bases between the two germline ends. The CDR3 sequence is 14 residues long. Germline CDR1 is SGHTA and CDR2 is FQGNSA. In nucleotides, the CDR3 is TGTGCCAGCAGAGGGGGGGGCTCTGGAAACACCATATATTTT. Protein: CASRGGGSGNTIYF.

This sequence joins TRBV5-1 and TRBJ2-2, with a tentative D call TRBD2 (5 bases). This CDR3 has 14 residues. The V gene lost 2 bases and the J gene lost 4 bases, with 9 bases spanning the gap. Germline CDR1 and CDR2: SGHRS and YFSETQ. CDR3 coding DNA: TGCGCCAGCAGCTTTCTCGGGGTCACCGGGGAGCTGTTTTTT. Protein: CASSFLGVTGELFF. Using reference TRBV5-1 and TRBJ2-2 for the parts outside the CDR3, the full variable domain is KAGVTQTPRYLIKTRGQQVTLSCSPISGHRSVSWYQQTPGQGLQFLFEYFSETQRNKGNFPGRFSGRQFSNSRSEMNVSTLELGDSALYLCASSFLGVTGELFFGEGSRLTVL.

This clone was recorded only once. J is TRBJ2-7 and V is TRBV11-3, with 8 bases identical to TRBD2. V lost 3 bases, J lost 4 bases, and 5 bases stayed unmatched. CDR3 length equals 14 residues. Germline V gives CDR1 SGHNT, CDR2 YENEEA. The CDR3, as DNA: TGTGCCAGCAGCTTCTTGAGCGGGGGTTACGAGCAGTACTTC. Translation: CASSFLSGGYEQYF.

This rearrangement joins TRBV15 to TRBJ2-3; the D gene is possibly TRBD2 (7 bases). The CDR3 loop spans 17 amino acids. The germline gives CDR1 LNHNV, CDR2 YYDKDF (reference sequence). V lost 0 bases, J lost 2 bases, and 15 bases lay in between. The CDR3 reads CATSREPGGPSTDTQYF. In nucleotides, the CDR3 is TGTGCCACCAGCAGAGAGCCGGGGGGCCCTTCCACAGATACGCAGTATTTT.

The rearrangement uses TRBV10-3 and TRBJ2-7, with a weak D call TRBD2 (5 bases). Trimming took 6 bases from V and 7 from J, leaving 16 bases between them. Germline CDR1 is ENHRY and CDR2 is SYGVKD. The CDR3 is 13 residues long. The CDR3 protein is CAIRSIGEYEQYF. The CDR3 coding sequence is TGTGCCATCAGATCCATCGGGGAGTATGAGCAGTACTTC.

V usage is TRBV7-8 and J usage is TRBJ2-3; unclear D gene. V lost 1 base, J lost 3 bases, and 14 bases lay in between. The germline gives CDR1 SGHVS, CDR2 FQNEAQ. The CDR3 consists of 16 residues. CDR3 loop: CASSLVGPEITDTQYF. In nucleotides, the CDR3 is TGTGCCAGCAGCTTAGTGGGCCCCGAAATTACAGATACGCAGTATTTT. Full variable domain (remainder filled in from reference TRBV7-8 and TRBJ2-3): GAGVSQSPRYKVAKRGQDVALRCDPISGHVSLFWYQQALGQGPEFLTYFQNEAQLDKSGLPSDRFFAERPEGSVSTLKIQRTQQEDSAVYLCASSLVGPEITDTQYFGPGTRLTVL.

CDR3: CAWRVRTGLDEQYF. For the CDR3, the DNA is TGTGCCTGGAGAGTTAGGACAGGTTTGGACGAGCAGTACTTC. The V and J genes are TRBV30 and TRBJ2-7, with 7 bases lining up with TRBD1. V lost 3 bases to trimming and J lost 5 bases; unmatched junction nucleotides: 10. There are 14 residues in the CDR3. Looked up from germline, CDR1 is GTSNPN and CDR2 is SVGIG (reference sequence). The full variable domain, its missing parts supplied by reference TRBV30 and TRBJ2-7, is SQTIHQWPATLVQPVGSPLSLECTVEGTSNPNLYWYRQAAGRGLQLLFYSVGIGQISSEVPQNLSASRPQDRQFILSSKKLLLSDSGFYLCAWRVRTGLDEQYFGPGTRLTVT.

The V gene is TRBV18, the J gene TRBJ2-7, with 8 bases identical to TRBD1. The V segment lost 6 bases and the J segment 5 bases; nucleotides outside the gene matches: 21. CDR3 length: 18 residues. Germline-derived CDR1 and CDR2 are KGHSH and LQKENI. CDR3 loop: CASSAIIGQGLRGDEQYF. DNA for the CDR3: TGTGCCAGCTCCGCGATAATAGGACAGGGTTTACGTGGGGACGAGCAGTACTTC. The complete variable domain, with remaining parts taken from reference TRBV18 and TRBJ2-7, reads NAGVMQNPRHLVRRRGQEARLRCSPMKGHSHVYWYRQLPEEGLKFMVYLQKENIIDESGMPKERFSAEFPKEGPSILRIQQVVRGDSAAYFCASSAIIGQGLRGDEQYFGPGTRLTVT.

This clone was seen only a few times. The CDR3 DNA reads as TGTGCCAGCAGCCATGGGCTAGCGGGGAATATCAATGAGCAGTTCTTC. It specifies CASSHGLAGNINEQFF. The chain joins TRBV7-6 to TRBJ2-1, with 9 bases identical to TRBD2. This CDR3 has 16 amino acids. V shed 5 bases and J 6 bases; nucleotides not matched to a gene: 11. The germline V gene encodes CDR1 SGHVS and CDR2 FNYEAQ.

This chain connects TRBV11-3 to TRBJ1-1; D call uncertain. Germline assignment: CDR1 SGHNT and CDR2 YENEEA. V shed 2 bases and J shed 5 bases, with 9 bases lying between them. This CDR3 is built from 13 residues. CDR3 nucleotides: TGTGCCAGCAGCTTACTCCCCTTGACTGAAGCTTTCTTT. Protein: CASSLLPLTEAFF. The full variable domain, rest sourced from reference TRBV11-3 and TRBJ1-1, is EAGVVQSPRYKIIEKKQPVAFWCNPISGHNTLYWYLQNLGQGPELLIRYENEEAVDDSQLPKDRFSAERLKGVDSTLKIQPAELGDSAVYLCASSLLPLTEAFFGQGTRLTVV.

The chain links TRBV5-3 to TRBJ1-4, with D possibly matching TRBD1 (5 bases). TRBV5-3 is given ORF status, its function remaining uncertain. The CDR3 is 13 residues long. Trimming pared 5 bases from V and 7 bases from J, leaving 12 bases between. CDR3 sequence reads: CARRTASGEKLFF. The CDR3 nucleotides are TGTGCCAGAAGGACAGCCTCTGGTGAAAAACTGTTTTTT.

The chain carries TRBV29-1 and TRBJ1-1, with D possibly matching TRBD1 (5 bases). CDR1 and CDR2 from the germline V gene are SQVTM and ANQGSEA. V shed 4 bases and J shed 4 bases, with 13 bases lying between them. CDR3 length: 13 residues. In DNA, the CDR3 is TGCAGCGTTGTAGATGGGAGGGGCACTGAAGCTTTCTTT. The encoded protein is CSVVDGRGTEAFF.

The rearrangement joins TRBV23-1 to TRBJ2-2; TRBD2 agrees at 13 bases. TRBV23-1 is noted as an ORF with a role that remains uncertain. The CDR3 contains 17 residues. J gave up 5 bases and V 3 bases, and 6 bases lay outside the gene matches. The CDR3: CASSQPGLAGPTGELFF. In DNA, the CDR3 is TGCGCCAGCAGTCAGCCGGGACTAGCGGGACCTACCGGGGAGCTGTTTTTT.

This clone has more than one count but fewer than ten. This rearrangement joins TRBV11-1 to TRBJ2-2; TRBD2 matches at 9 bases. The length of the CDR3 is 16 residues. The V gene end was trimmed by 5 bases and the J gene end by 5 bases; junction bases not matched to a gene: 9. Germline assignment: CDR1 SGHAT and CDR2 FQDESV (reference sequence). CDR3: CASSPSPLAGTGELFF. CDR3 bases: TGTGCCAGCAGCCCCTCCCCTCTAGCGGGAACCGGGGAGCTGTTTTTT.

This clone was observed a single time. The chain carries TRBV11-3 and TRBJ2-7, with 8 nucleotides matching TRBD2. V was pared by 1 base and J by 4 bases, with 3 bases of the junction left unmatched. CDR3 length: 14 amino acids. The germline V gene has CDR1 SGHNT and CDR2 YENEEA. CDR3 residues: CASSLGAGAYEQYF. CDR3 nucleotides: TGTGCCAGCAGCTTAGGAGCGGGGGCTTACGAGCAGTACTTC.

The chain couples TRBV2 to TRBJ1-5; D is possibly TRBD1 (6 bases). The CDR3 extends over 13 amino acids. From germline, CDR1 is SNHLY and CDR2 FYNNEI. V dropped 5 bases and J dropped 7 bases, with 12 bases sitting between them. DNA of the CDR3: TGTGCCAGCAGTTGGGCAGGGGACCAGCCCCAGCATTTT. Translating gives CASSWAGDQPQHF.

J is TRBJ1-2 and V is TRBV3-1 (or the pseudogene TRBV3-2), with 7 bases that match TRBD1. This CDR3 contains 14 residues. The V segment lost 4 bases and the J segment 4 bases; nucleotides outside the gene matches: 6. Germline V gives CDR1 LGHDT, CDR2 YNNKEL (reference sequence). CDR3 in amino acids: CASSLRDSFYGYTF. CDR3 bases: TGTGCCAGCAGCCTCCGGGACAGCTTCTATGGCTACACCTTC.

The chain joins TRBV9 to TRBJ2-2, with D possibly TRBD1 on 5 matching bases. The CDR3 sequence is 14 residues long. Per the germline V gene, CDR1 is SGDLS and CDR2 is YYNGEE. V gave up 7 bases and J gave up 7 bases, with 17 bases separating them. The CDR3 DNA follows: TGTGCCAGCGGAGAAGTAGGGGTTGGCGGGGAGCTGTTTTTT. Encoded protein: CASGEVGVGGELFF.

This CDR3 reads CASTSGQSAYYGYTF. As DNA, the CDR3 is TGTGCCAGCACCTCGGGACAGTCTGCTTACTATGGCTACACCTTC. This chain links TRBV6-5 with TRBJ1-2; 7 nucleotides align to TRBD1. Germline CDR1 MNHEY, CDR2 SVGAGI. The CDR3 runs 15 residues. Trimming at V came to 7 bases and at J to 3 bases, leaving 11 bases not matched to a gene.

This chain uses TRBV11-2 with TRBJ2-2, with 7 bases identical to TRBD1. Germline values: CDR1 SGHAT, CDR2 FQNNGV. This CDR3 region has 16 residues. With 5 bases clipped from V and 6 bases from J, the junction kept 12 bases outside the gene matches. The CDR3 is CASSSTGVRIAGELFF. CDR3 DNA sequence: TGTGCCAGCAGCAGCACAGGGGTGAGGATTGCCGGGGAGCTGTTTTTT.

The genes are TRBV3-1 (or the pseudogene TRBV3-2) and TRBJ2-5, with 8 nucleotides matching TRBD2. V shed 1 base, J shed 1 base, and the junction held 8 bases outside the gene matches. The CDR3 totals 17 residues. Germline V gives CDR1 LGHDT, CDR2 YNNKEL (reference sequence). DNA of the CDR3: TGTGCCAGCAGCCAAGCCCCGGGGGGGGTTGGCCAAGAGACCCAGTACTTC. It codes for CASSQAPGGVGQETQYF.

This chain links TRBV7-2 with TRBJ1-1; D gene unclear. CDR3 size: 14 residues. With 5 bases removed from V and 4 bases from J, the gap between germline ends came to 14 bases. Germline lookup yields CDR1 SGHTA and CDR2 FQGNSA. CDR3 sequence reads: CASSPIMAGTEAFF. DNA of the CDR3: TGTGCCAGCAGCCCGATTATGGCGGGCACTGAAGCTTTCTTT.

This chain uses TRBV5-5 with TRBJ2-1, with D tentatively TRBD2 (5 bases). Germline values: CDR1 SGHKS, CDR2 YYEKEE (reference sequence). This CDR3 region has 15 residues. Trimming cost V 2 bases and J 2 bases, with 11 bases left between them. The CDR3 region has the DNA TGTGCCAGCAGCTTCGTGGGAGTCCCCTACAATGAGCAGTTCTTC. Amino acid sequence: CASSFVGVPYNEQFF.

This sequence joins TRBV29-1 and TRBJ2-7; 7 positions match TRBD1. With V trimmed by 6 bases and J by 12 bases, 14 bases remained unmatched. Per germline, CDR1 SQVTM and CDR2 ANQGSEA. This CDR3 is built from 12 residues. For the CDR3, the DNA is TGCAGCGTGGAATCCGACAGGGTAGGGAGGTACTTC. This encodes CSVESDRVGRYF.

The rearrangement links TRBV7-9 to TRBJ1-2; D is unresolved. Germline lookup yields CDR1 SEHNR and CDR2 FQNEAQ (reference sequence). Trimming shortened V by 5 bases and J by 5 bases, and 12 bases separated the two germline ends. This CDR3 contains 13 residues. The CDR3 loop is CASSGLRGYGYTF. The CDR3 coding sequence is TGTGCCAGCAGCGGACTTAGAGGGTATGGCTACACCTTC. The entire variable domain, with the rest obtained from reference TRBV7-9 and TRBJ1-2, is as follows: DTGVSQNPRHKITKRGQNVTFRCDPISEHNRLYWYRQTLGQGPEFLTYFQNEAQLEKSRLLSDRFSAERPKGSFSTLEIQRTEQGDSAMYLCASSGLRGYGYTFGSGTRLTVV.

V and J are TRBV15 and TRBJ2-7, with 8 positions matching TRBD2. Trimming cost V 2 bases and J 1 base; bases outside gene matches: 7. Per the germline V gene, CDR1 is LNHNV and CDR2 is YYDKDF (reference sequence). The CDR3 runs to 16 residues. Here the CDR3 reads CATSRSTSEISYEQYF. CDR3 DNA sequence: TGTGCCACCAGCAGATCGACTAGCGAGATTTCCTACGAGCAGTACTTC.

The genes are TRBV10-2 and TRBJ1-2; 7 bases line up with TRBD1. Germline CDR1 reads WSHSY; CDR2 reads SAAADI. This CDR3 has 12 residues. Trimming removed 10 bases from V and 8 bases from J; junction bases left unmatched: 10. CDR3 nucleotide sequence: TGCGCCACCCGGGAGGGGGCGATCGGCTACACCTTC. Its translation: CATREGAIGYTF.

V is TRBV11-3 and J is TRBJ2-7; the D gene is possibly TRBD1 (5 bases). Trimming shortened V by 8 bases and J by 1 base, and 15 bases separated the two germline ends. CDR1 is SGHNT and CDR2 is YENEEA in the germline V gene. This CDR3 comprises 14 residues. For the CDR3, the DNA is TGTGCCAGCTCCCAGGGCGTTTATTCCTACGAGCAGTACTTC. It specifies CASSQGVYSYEQYF.